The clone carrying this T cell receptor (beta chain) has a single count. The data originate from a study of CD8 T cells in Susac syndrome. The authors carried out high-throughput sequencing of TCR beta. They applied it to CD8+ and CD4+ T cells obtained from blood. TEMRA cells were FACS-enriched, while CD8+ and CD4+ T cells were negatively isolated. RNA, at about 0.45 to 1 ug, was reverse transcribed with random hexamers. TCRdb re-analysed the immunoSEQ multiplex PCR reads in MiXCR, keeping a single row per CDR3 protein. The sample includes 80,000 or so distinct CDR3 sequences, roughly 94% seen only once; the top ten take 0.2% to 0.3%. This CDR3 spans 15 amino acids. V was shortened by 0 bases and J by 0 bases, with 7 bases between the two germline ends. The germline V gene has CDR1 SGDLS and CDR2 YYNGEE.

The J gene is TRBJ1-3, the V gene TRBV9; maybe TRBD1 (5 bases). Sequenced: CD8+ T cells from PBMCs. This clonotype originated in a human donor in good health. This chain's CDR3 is CASSVGGFSGNTIYF. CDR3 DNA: TGTGCCAGCAGCGTAGGGGGCTTCTCTGGAAACACCATATATTTT.